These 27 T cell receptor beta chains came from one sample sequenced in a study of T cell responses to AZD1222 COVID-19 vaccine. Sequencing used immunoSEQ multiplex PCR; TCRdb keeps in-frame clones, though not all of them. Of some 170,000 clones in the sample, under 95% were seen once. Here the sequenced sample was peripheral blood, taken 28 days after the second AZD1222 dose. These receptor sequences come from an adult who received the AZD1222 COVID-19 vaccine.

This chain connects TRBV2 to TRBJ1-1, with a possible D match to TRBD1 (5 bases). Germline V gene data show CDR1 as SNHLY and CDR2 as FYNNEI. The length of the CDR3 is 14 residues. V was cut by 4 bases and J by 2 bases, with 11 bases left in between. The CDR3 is CASSARGINTEAFF. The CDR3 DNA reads TGTGCCAGCAGTGCCCGGGGCATAAACACTGAAGCTTTCTTT. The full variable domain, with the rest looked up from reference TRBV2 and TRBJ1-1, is EPEVTQTPSHQVTQMGQEVILRCVPISNHLYFYWYRQILGQKVEFLVSFYNNEISEKSEIFDDQFSVERPDGSNFTLKIRSTKLEDSAMYFCASSARGINTEAFFGQGTRLTVV.

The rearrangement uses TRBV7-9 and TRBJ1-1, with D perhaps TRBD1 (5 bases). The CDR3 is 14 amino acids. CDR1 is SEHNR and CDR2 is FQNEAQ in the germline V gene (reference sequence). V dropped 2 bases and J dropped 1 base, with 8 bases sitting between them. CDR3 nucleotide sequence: TGTGCCAGCAGCTTATTTCAGGGGAACACTGAAGCTTTCTTT. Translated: CASSLFQGNTEAFF. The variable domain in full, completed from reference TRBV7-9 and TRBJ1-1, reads DTGVSQNPRHKITKRGQNVTFRCDPISEHNRLYWYRQTLGQGPEFLTYFQNEAQLEKSRLLSDRFSAERPKGSFSTLEIQRTEQGDSAMYLCASSLFQGNTEAFFGQGTRLTVV.

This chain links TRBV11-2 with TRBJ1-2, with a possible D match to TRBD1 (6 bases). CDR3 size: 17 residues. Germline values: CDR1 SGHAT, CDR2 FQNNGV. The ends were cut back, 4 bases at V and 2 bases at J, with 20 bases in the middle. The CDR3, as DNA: TGTGCCAGCAGCTCCTCCTACCGGGACACGGCAAACTATGGCTACACCTTC. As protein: CASSSSYRDTANYGYTF.

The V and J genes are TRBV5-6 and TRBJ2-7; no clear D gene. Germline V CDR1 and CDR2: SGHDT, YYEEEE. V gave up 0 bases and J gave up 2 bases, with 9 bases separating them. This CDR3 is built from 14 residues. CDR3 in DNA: TGTGCCAGCAGCTTGGTGGAGAGCACCTACGAGCAGTACTTC. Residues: CASSLVESTYEQYF.

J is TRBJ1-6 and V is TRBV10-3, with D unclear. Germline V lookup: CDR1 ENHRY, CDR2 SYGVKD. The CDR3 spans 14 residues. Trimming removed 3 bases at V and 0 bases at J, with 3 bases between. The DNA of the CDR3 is TGTGCCATCAGTGATAGCTCCTATAATTCACCCCTCCACTTT. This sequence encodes CAISDSSYNSPLHF.

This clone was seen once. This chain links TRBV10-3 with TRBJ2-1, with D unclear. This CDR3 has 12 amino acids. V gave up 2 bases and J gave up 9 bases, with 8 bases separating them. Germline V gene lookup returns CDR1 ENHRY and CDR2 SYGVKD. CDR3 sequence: CAISEGYPEQFF. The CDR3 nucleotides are TGTGCCATCAGTGAGGGTTATCCTGAGCAGTTCTTC.

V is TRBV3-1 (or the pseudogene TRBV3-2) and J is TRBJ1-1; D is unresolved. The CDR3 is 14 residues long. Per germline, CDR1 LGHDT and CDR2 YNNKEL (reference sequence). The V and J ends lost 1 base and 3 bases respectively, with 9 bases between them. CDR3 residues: CASSQAGRDTEAFF. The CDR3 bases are TGTGCCAGCAGCCAAGCGGGAAGGGACACTGAAGCTTTCTTT.

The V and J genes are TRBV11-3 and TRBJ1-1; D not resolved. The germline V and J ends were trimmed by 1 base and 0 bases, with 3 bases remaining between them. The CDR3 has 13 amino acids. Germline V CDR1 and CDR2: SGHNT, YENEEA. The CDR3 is CASSLGLNTEAFF. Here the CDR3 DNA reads TGTGCCAGCAGCTTAGGATTGAACACTGAAGCTTTCTTT.

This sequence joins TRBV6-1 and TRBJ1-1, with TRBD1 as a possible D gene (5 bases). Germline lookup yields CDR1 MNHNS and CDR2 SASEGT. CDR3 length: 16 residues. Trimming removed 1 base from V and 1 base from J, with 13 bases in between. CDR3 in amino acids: CASSEGPGHRNTEAFF. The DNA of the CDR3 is TGTGCCAGCAGTGAAGGGCCCGGACACCGGAACACTGAAGCTTTCTTT.

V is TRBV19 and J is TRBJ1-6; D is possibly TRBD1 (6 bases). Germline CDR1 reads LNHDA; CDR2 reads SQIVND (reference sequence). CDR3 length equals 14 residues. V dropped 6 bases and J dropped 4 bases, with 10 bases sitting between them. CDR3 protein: CASRVGGYNSPLHF. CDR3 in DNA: TGTGCCAGTAGAGTAGGGGGATATAATTCACCCCTCCACTTT.

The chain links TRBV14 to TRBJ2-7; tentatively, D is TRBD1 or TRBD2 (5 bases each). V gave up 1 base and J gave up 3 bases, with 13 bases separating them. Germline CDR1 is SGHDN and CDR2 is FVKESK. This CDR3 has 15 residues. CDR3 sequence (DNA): TGTGCCAGCAGCCAAGGGCGAGGGACGGGCTACGAGCAGTACTTC. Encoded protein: CASSQGRGTGYEQYF.

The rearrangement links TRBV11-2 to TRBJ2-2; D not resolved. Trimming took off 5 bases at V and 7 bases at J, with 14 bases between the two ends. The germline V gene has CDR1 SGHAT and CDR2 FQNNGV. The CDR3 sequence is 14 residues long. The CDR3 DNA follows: TGTGCCAGCAGCCCCGTGGGTCGTGGCGGGGAGCTGTTTTTT. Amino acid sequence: CASSPVGRGGELFF. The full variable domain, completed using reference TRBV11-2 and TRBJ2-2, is EAGVAQSPRYKIIEKRQSVAFWCNPISGHATLYWYQQILGQGPKLLIQFQNNGVVDDSQLPKDRFSAERLKGVDSTLKIQPAKLEDSAVYLCASSPVGRGGELFFGEGSRLTVL.

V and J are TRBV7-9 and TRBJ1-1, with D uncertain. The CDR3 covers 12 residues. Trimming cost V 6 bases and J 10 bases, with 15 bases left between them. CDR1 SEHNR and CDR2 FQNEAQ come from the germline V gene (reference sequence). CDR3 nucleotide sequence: TGTGCCAGCAGTTCTTGGGCCGTTGGAGCTTTCTTT. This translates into CASSSWAVGAFF.

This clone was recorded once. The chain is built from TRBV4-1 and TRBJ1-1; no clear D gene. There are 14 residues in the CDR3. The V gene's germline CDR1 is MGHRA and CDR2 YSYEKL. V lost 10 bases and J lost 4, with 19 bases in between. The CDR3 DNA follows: TGCGCCATCCCAAAAGGCGTGATGGGCACTGAAGCTTTCTTT. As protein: CAIPKGVMGTEAFF.

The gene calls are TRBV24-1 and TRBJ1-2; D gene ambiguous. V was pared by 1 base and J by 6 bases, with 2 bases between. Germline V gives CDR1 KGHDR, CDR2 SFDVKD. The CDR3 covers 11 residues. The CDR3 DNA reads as TGTGCCACCAGTGATTTCAATGGCTACACCTTC. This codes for CATSDFNGYTF.

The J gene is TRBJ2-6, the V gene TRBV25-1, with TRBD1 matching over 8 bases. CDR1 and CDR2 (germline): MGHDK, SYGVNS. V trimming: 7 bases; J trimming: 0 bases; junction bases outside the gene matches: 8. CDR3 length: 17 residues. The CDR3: CASTEDRASSGANVLTF. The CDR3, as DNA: TGTGCCAGCACCGAGGACAGGGCCAGCTCTGGGGCCAACGTCCTGACTTTC.

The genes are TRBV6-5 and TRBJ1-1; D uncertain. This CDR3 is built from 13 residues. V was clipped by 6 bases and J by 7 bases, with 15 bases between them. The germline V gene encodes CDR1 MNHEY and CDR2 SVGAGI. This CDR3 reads CASSSRWAGEAFF. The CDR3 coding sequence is TGTGCCAGCAGCTCGAGGTGGGCCGGTGAAGCTTTCTTT.

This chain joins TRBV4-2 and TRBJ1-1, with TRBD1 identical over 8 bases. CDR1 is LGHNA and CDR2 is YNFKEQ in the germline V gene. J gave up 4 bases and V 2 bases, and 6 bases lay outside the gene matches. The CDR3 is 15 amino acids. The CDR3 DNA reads TGTGCCAGCAGCCAAAGTAGGACAGGGTTCACTGAAGCTTTCTTT. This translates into CASSQSRTGFTEAFF.

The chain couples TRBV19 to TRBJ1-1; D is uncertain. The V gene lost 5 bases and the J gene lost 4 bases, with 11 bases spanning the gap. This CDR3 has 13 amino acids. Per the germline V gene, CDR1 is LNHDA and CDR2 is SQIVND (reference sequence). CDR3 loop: CASSPPWSTEAFF. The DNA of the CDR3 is TGTGCCAGTAGTCCCCCTTGGAGCACTGAAGCTTTCTTT.

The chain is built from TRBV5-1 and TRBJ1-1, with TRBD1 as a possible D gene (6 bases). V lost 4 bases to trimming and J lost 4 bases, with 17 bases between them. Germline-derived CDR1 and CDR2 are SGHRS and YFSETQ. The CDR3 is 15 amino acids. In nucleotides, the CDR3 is TGCGCCAGCAGCGGAAAAGGGGGAGTCGGCACTGAAGCTTTCTTT. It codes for CASSGKGGVGTEAFF.

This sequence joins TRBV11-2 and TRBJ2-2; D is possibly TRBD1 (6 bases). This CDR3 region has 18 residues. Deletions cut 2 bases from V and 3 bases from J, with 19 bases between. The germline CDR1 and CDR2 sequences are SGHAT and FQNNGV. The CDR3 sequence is CASSLSQLGALDTGELFF. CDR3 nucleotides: TGTGCCAGCAGCTTATCGCAATTGGGGGCGCTGGACACCGGGGAGCTGTTTTTT.

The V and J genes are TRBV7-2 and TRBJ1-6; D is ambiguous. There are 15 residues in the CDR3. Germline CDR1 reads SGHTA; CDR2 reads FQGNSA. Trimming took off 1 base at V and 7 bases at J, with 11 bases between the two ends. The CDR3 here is CASSLGGLTNSPLHF. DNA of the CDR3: TGTGCCAGCAGCTTAGGTGGACTCACGAATTCACCCCTCCACTTT. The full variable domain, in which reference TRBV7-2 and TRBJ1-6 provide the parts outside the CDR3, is GAGVSQSPSNKVTEKGKDVELRCDPISGHTALYWYRQSLGQGLEFLIYFQGNSAPDKSGLPSDRFSAERTGGSVSTLTIQRTQQEDSAVYLCASSLGGLTNSPLHFGNGTRLTVT.

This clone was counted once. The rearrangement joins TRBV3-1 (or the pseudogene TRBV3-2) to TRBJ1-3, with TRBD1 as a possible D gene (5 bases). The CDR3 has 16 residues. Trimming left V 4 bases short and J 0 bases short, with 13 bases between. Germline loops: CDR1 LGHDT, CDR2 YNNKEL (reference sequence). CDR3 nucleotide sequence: TGTGCCAGCAGCCGCGGACGGGGCGGCTCTGGAAACACCATATATTTT. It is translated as CASSRGRGGSGNTIYF.

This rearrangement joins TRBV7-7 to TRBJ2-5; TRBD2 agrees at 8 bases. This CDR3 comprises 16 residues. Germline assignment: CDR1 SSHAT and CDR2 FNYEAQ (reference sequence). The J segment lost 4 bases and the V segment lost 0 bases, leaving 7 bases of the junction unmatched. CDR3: CASSLAPTSERETQYF. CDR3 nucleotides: TGTGCCAGCAGCTTAGCGCCGACTAGCGAGCGAGAGACCCAGTACTTC.

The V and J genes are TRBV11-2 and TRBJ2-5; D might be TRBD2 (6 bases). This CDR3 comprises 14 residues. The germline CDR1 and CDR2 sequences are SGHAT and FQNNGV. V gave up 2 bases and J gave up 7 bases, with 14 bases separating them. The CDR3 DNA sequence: TGTGCCAGCAGCTTACATTCGCAGGGAGGGACCCAGTACTTC. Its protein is CASSLHSQGGTQYF.

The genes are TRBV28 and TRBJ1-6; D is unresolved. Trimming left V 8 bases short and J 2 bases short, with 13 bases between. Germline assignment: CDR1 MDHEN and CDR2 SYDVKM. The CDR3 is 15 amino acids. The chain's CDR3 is CASSGFVTYNSPLHF. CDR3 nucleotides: TGTGCCAGCTCGGGGTTTGTAACCTATAATTCACCCCTCCACTTT.

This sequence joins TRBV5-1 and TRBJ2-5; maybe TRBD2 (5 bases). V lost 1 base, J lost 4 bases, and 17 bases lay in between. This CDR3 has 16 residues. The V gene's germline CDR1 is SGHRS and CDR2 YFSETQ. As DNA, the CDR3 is TGCGCCAGCAGCTTGCGGACTGCTCCTTCTTCAGAGACCCAGTACTTC. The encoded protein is CASSLRTAPSSETQYF.